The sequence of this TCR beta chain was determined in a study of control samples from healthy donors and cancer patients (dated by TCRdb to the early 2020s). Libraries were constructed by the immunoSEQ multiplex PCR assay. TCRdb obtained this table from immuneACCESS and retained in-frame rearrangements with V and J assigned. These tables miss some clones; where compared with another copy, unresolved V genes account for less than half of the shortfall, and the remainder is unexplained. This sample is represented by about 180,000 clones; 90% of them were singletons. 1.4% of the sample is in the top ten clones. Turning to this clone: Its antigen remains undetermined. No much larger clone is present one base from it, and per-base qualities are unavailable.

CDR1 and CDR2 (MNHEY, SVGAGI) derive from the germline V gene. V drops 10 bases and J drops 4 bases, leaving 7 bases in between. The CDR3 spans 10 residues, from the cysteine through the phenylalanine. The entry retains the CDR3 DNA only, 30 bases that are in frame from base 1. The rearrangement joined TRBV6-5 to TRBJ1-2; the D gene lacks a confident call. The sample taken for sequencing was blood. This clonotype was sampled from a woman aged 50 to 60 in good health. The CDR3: CATLAYGYTF. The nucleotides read TGTGCCACCCTGGCCTATGGCTACACCTTC.